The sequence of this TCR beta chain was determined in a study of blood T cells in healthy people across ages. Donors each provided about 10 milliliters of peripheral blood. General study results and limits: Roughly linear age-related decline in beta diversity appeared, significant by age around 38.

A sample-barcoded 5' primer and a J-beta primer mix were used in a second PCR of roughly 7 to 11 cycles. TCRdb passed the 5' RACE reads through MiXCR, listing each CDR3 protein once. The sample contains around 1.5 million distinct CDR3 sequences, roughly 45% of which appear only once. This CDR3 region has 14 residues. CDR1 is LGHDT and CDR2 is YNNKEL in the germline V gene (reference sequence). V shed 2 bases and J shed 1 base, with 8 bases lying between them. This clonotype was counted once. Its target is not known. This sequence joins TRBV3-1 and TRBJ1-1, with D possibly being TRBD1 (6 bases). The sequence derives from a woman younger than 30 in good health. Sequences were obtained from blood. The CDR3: CASSQQGWNTEAFF. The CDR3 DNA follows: TGTGCCAGCAGCCAACAGGGGTGGAACACTGAAGCTTTCTTT.